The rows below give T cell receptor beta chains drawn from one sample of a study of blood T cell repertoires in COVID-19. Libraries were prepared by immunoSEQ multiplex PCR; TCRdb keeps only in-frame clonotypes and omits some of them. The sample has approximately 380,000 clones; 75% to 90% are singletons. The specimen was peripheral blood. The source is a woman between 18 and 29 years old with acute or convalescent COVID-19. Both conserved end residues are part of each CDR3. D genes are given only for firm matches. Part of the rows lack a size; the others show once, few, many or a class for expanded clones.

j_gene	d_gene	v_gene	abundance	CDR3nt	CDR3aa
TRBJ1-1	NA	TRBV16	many	TGTGCCAGCAGCCCCGGGGTGGGGGGGACTGAAGCTTTCTTT	CASSPGVGGTEAFF
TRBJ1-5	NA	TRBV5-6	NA	TGTGCCAGCAGCTCGACAGCTAGCAATCAGCCCCAGCATTTT	CASSSTASNQPQHF
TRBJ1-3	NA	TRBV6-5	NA	TGTGCCAGCAGTTATTCCTATCGTACTGGCATATATTTT	CASSYSYRTGIYF
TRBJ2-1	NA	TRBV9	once	TGTGCCAGCAGCCCGGGGTGGCATGAGCAGTTCTTC	CASSPGWHEQFF
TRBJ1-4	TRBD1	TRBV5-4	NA	TGTGCCAGCAGCAACAGGGGCGGCGGAGAAAAACTGTTTTTT	CASSNRGGGEKLFF
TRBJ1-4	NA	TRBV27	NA	TGTGCCAGCAGTTTATCGATAAGTGGGGGGGGCCTTGAAAAACTGTTTTTT	CASSLSISGGGLEKLFF
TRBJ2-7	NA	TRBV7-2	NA	TGTGCCAGCATCCCGGGGGACGGAGGACGACTTTCCTACGAGCAGTACTTC	CASIPGDGGRLSYEQYF
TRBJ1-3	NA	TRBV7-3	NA	TGTGCCAGCAGCTTAAATGCGGGGTTGGAAAACACCATATATTTT	CASSLNAGLENTIYF
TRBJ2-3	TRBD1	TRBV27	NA	TGTGCCAGCAGTTGGGCAACAGGGGTCAGCACAGATACGCAGTATTTT	CASSWATGVSTDTQYF
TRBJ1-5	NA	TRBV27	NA	TGTGCCAGCAGTCCACTGGGTGAGAGGAATCAGCCCCAGCATTTT	CASSPLGERNQPQHF
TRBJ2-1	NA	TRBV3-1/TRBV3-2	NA	TGTGCCAGCAGCCCCCAAAGGGGGGGCCACAATGAGCAGTTCTTC	CASSPQRGGHNEQFF
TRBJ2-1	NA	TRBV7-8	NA	TGTGCCAGCAGCTTTCGAGAGGTCAATGAGCAGTTCTTC	CASSFREVNEQFF
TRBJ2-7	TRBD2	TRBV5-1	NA	TGCGCCAGCAGCTGGGAGGGACTTTCCTACGAGCAGTACTTC	CASSWEGLSYEQYF
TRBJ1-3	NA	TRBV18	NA	TGTGCCAGCTCACCGTCTAAAGGGGAGGCGGCTGAATATTTT	CASSPSKGEAAEYF
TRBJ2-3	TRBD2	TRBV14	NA	TGTGCCAGCAGCCAAGATACCGGGGGGGCCTCAGATACGCAGTATTTT	CASSQDTGGASDTQYF
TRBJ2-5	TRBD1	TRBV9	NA	TGTGCCAGCAGCAACACAGGGACAGCCCAGTACTTC	CASSNTGTAQYF
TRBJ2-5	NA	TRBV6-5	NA	TGTGCCAGCAGGAGAGGGATCTTGGGAGAGACCCAGTACTTC	CASRRGILGETQYF
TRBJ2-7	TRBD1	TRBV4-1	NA	TGCGCCAGCAGCCAGGGACAGAGAGAAAACGAGCAGTACTTC	CASSQGQRENEQYF
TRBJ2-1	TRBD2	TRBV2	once	TGTGCCAGCAGTGAGGGGACTAGCGATTACAATGAGCAGTTCTTC	CASSEGTSDYNEQFF
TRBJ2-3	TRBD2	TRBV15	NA	TGTGCCACCAGCAGAGAGATACTAGCGGGGGGGCATTCAGATACGCAGTATTTT	CATSREILAGGHSDTQYF
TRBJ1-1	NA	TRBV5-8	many	TGTGCCAGCAGCGACCCGACAGGGAACACTGAAGCTTTCTTT	CASSDPTGNTEAFF
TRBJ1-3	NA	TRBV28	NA	TGTGCCAGCAGTTCGGGATCTCACTCTGGAAACACCATATATTTT	CASSSGSHSGNTIYF
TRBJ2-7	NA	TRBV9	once	TGTGCCAGCAGCGTAGCCCCAGGTCCCTACGAGCAGTACTTC	CASSVAPGPYEQYF
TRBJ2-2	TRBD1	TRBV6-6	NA	TGTGCCAGCAGTTACTTACAGGGGGCGTCCGGGGAGCTGTTTTTT	CASSYLQGASGELFF
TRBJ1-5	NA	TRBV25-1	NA	TGTGCCAGCAGTGAAGGTGGGCAGGGGAAACAGCCCCAGCATTTT	CASSEGGQGKQPQHF
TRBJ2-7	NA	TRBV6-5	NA	TGTGCCAGCAGTTACCCGGGTCGCGAGCAGTACTTC	CASSYPGREQYF
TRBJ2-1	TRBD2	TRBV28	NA	TGTGCCAGCATTCCGGGGGGGCAGGGAGGTTGGCAGTTCTTC	CASIPGGQGGWQFF
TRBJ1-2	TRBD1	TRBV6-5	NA	TGTGCCAGCAGGACCGGACAGGGCCATGGCTACACCTTC	CASRTGQGHGYTF
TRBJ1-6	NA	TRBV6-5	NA	TGTGCCAGCAGTTACCTTCGGGTGTCACCCCTCCACTTT	CASSYLRVSPLHF
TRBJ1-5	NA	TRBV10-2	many	TGCGCCAGCAACGAGGGGAGGGGGTATCAGCCCCAGCATTTT	CASNEGRGYQPQHF
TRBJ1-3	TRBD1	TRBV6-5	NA	TGTGCCAGCTGCAATACAGGGGGTTCTGGAAACACCATATATTTT	CASCNTGGSGNTIYF
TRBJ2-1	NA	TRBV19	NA	TGTGCCAGTAAGGAGGCCATCTCCTACAATGAGCAGTTCTTC	CASKEAISYNEQFF
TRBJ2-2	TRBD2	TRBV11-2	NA	TGTGCCAGCAGCTTTAGCGGGAGGGCCGACACCGGGGAGCTGTTTTTT	CASSFSGRADTGELFF
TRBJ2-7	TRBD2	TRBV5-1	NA	TGCGCCAGCAGCTTGGACACTAGCGGGGGCGTAGAGCAGTACTTC	CASSLDTSGGVEQYF
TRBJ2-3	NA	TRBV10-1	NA	TGCGCCAGCAGTGATACTAGGAAGGATACGCAGTATTTT	CASSDTRKDTQYF
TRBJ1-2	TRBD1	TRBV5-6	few	TGTGCCAGCAGCTCGGGACAGGCTAGTTATGGCTACACCTTC	CASSSGQASYGYTF
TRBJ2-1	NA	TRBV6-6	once	TGTGCCAGCAGTCCCCGGGACACCTCCTACAATGAGCAGTTCTTC	CASSPRDTSYNEQFF
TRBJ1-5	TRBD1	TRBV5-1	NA	TGCGCCAGCAGCGTACTACCCGGGACAGAAAATCAGCCCCAGCATTTT	CASSVLPGTENQPQHF
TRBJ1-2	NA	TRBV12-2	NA	TGTGCAAGTCGCTTACAGGGATTTTATGGCTACACCTTC	CASRLQGFYGYTF
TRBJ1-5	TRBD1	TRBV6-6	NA	TGTGCCAGCAGTCGAACCCGTACGACAGGGAGTTATGGTTTGGATCAGCCCCAGCATTTT	CASSRTRTTGSYGLDQPQHF
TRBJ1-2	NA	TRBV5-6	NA	TGTGCCAGCAGCTTGGAACAGGGTGGCTACACCTTC	CASSLEQGGYTF
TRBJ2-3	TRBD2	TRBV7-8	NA	TGTGCCAGCAGGGGCGGGGGGGGAGATACGCAGTATTTT	CASRGGGGDTQYF
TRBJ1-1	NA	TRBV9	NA	TGTGCCAGCAGCTCAATCCAGGTGAACACTGAAGCTTTCTTT	CASSSIQVNTEAFF
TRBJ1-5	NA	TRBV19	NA	TGTGCCAGTAGTACCGACTCCAGCAATCAGCCCCAGCATTTT	CASSTDSSNQPQHF
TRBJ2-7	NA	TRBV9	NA	TGTGCCAGCAGCTTAACCCCTTGGGGAGGCCACTACGAGCAGTACTTC	CASSLTPWGGHYEQYF